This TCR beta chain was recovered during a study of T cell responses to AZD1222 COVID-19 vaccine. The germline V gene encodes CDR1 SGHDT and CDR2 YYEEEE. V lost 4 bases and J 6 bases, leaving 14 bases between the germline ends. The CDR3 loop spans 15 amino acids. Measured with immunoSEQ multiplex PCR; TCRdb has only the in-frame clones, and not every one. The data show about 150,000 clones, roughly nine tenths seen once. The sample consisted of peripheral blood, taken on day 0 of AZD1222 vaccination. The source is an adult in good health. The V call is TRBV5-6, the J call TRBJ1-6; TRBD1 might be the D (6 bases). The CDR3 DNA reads TGTGCCAGCAGCCTCGCCGGGGGGCGTAATTCACCCCTCCACTTT. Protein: CASSLAGGRNSPLHF.